This TCR beta chain was profiled in a study of OX40 agonist ivuxolimab in advanced cancers. Repertoires were generated with immunoSEQ multiplex PCR, while TCRdb's copy carries only in-frame clones and drops some. The table includes around 17,000 clones, more than 70% detected once. There are 14 residues in the CDR3. CDR1 is MNHEY, CDR2 SVGAGI, per germline. Between the trimmed V and J ends, which lost 0 bases and 0 bases, there was a span of 6 bases. The input for sequencing was CD4+ or CD8+ T cells sorted from blood, taken in a trial of the OX40 agonist ivuxolimab. The chain joins TRBV6-5 to TRBJ2-7, with D hard to call. This clonotype was sampled from an adult with an advanced solid tumor such as melanoma, head and neck, liver or kidney cancer. Here the CDR3 reads CASSYSSVSYEQYF. For the CDR3, the DNA is TGTGCCAGCAGTTACTCTTCGGTCTCCTACGAGCAGTACTTC.